This T cell receptor (beta chain) originates from a study of glioma-infiltrating T cells. Whole-study findings and limits: Tissue-blood divergence was below expectation in non-neoplastic patients, above in gliomas. CDR3 overlap between tissue and blood was very small.

This clonotype was recorded a few times. Antigen specificity is unknown. V was trimmed by 0 bases and J by 6 bases, leaving 11 bases between them. The CDR3 sequence is 15 residues long. Germline CDR1 is LGHNA and CDR2 is YSLEER. The iRepertoire nested amplicon-rescue multiplex PCR amplified TCR alpha and beta CDR3s from RNA. For one-step reverse transcription and amplification, about 85-400 ng of tissue mRNA or PBMC total RNA was used. Each CDR3 protein is one row after TCRdb ran MiXCR on the multiplex PCR reads. The table records more than 100,000 distinct CDR3 sequences, around 28% of them present only once.

V usage is TRBV4-3 and J usage is TRBJ2-2, with D possibly being TRBD1 (5 bases). Input material: glioma tissue, nonneoplastic brain tissue, or PBMCs (not recorded which). This receptor was identified in a human donor with low-grade glioma or glioblastoma, undergoing nonglioma brain surgery, or in good health (not recorded which). This chain's CDR3 is CASSQDSIRAGELFF. CDR3 bases: TGCGCCAGCAGCCAAGACAGTATCAGGGCCGGGGAGCTGTTTTTT.